A selection of T cell receptor beta chains follows, all from one sample in a study of cytomegalovirus exposure and HLA in healthy donors. Some clones are missing from TCRdb's copy, which holds only in-frame ones; the method was immunoSEQ multiplex PCR. This table has approximately 140,000 clones, about three fifths appearing once. Sequenced material: PBMCs. These receptors were taken from a woman aged 55-69 years in good health and CMV-seropositive. Both conserved end residues are part of each CDR3. D genes are given only for firm matches. Size values are once, few and many counts, or a class for expanded clones, and some rows have none.

>TRBV5-1|TRBJ2-3|-|-|13
TGCGCCAGCAAACCTTTTGCACAAGATACGCAGTATTTT
CASKPFAQDTQYF
>TRBV19|TRBJ2-5|TRBD1|-|14
TGTGCCACTCTACTCCGGGACAGAGGGGAGACCCAGTACTTC
CATLLRDRGETQYF
>TRBV4-3|TRBJ1-1|-|few|15
TGCGCCAGCAGCACATCTGCCAGGGCCAGGACTGAAGCTTTCTTT
CASSTSARARTEAFF
>TRBV5-4|TRBJ1-4|-|-|14
TGTGCCAGCAGCTTCTGGGGAGGGGATGAAAAACTGTTTTTT
CASSFWGGDEKLFF
>TRBV15|TRBJ2-7|TRBD1|-|15
TGTGCCACCAGCAGGGAACCGGGACAGACCTACGAGCAGTACTTC
CATSREPGQTYEQYF
>TRBV4-3|TRBJ2-1|TRBD2|-|17
TGCGCCAGCAGCCAAGACCCTAGGACTAGCGGGTACAATGAGCAGTTCTTC
CASSQDPRTSGYNEQFF
>TRBV19|TRBJ2-2|TRBD2|-|13
TGTGCCAGTAGTATCGGGGGGGCCGGGGAGCTGTTTTTT
CASSIGGAGELFF
>TRBV2|TRBJ2-3|TRBD2|-|18
TGTGCCAGCAGTGAAGCTTCCTTAGCGGGGGGGGCCACAGATACGCAGTATTTT
CASSEASLAGGATDTQYF
>TRBV2|TRBJ1-2|TRBD1|-|15
TGTGCCAGCAGTGACCAAAGGACAGGCGGCTATGGCTACACCTTC
CASSDQRTGGYGYTF
>TRBV29-1|TRBJ2-5|-|-|13
TGCAGCGGGGGGCTAGCGGACCAAGAGACCCAGTACTTC
CSGGLADQETQYF
>TRBV7-2|TRBJ1-5|-|-|15
TGTGCCAGCAGCTTAGTTCCAGGTCTCAATCAGCCCCAGCATTTT
CASSLVPGLNQPQHF
>TRBV28|TRBJ2-1|TRBD2|few|15
TGTGCCAGCAGTTGGCCGGGACTAGGGGTTGATGAGCAGTTCTTC
CASSWPGLGVDEQFF
>TRBV6-5|TRBJ1-5|TRBD1|-|12
TGTGCCAGCACCACAGGGGATCAGCCCCAGCATTTT
CASTTGDQPQHF
>TRBV7-8|TRBJ2-4|TRBD2|-|18
TGTGCCAGCAGCCCATCATCGGGGAGCGGGACGAGGGTAAACATTCAGTACTTC
CASSPSSGSGTRVNIQYF
>TRBV11-2|TRBJ2-1|TRBD2|-|15
TGTGCCGGCAGCGACCCACCCGCGGGGGACAATGAGCAGTTCTTC
CAGSDPPAGDNEQFF
>TRBV27|TRBJ2-5|TRBD1|-|14
TGTGCCAGCAGTAAGGGACAGGGACAAGAGACCCAGTACTTC
CASSKGQGQETQYF
>TRBV5-6|TRBJ2-2|TRBD1|few|15
TGTGCCAGCAGCTCTGGACAGGGGGCCGGCGGGGAGCTGTTTTTT
CASSSGQGAGGELFF
>TRBV9|TRBJ1-1|-|few|13
TGTGCCAGCAGCGCGGTTATGAACACTGAAGCTTTCTTT
CASSAVMNTEAFF
>TRBV6-5|TRBJ2-1|TRBD1|-|12
TGTGCCAGCAGTTACGGACAGGACAGATTTTTCTTC
CASSYGQDRFFF
>TRBV7-8|TRBJ1-2|-|once|14
TGTGCCAGCAGCCCCCATCTTTGGGGCGATGGCTACACCTTC
CASSPHLWGDGYTF
>TRBV7-9|TRBJ1-1|-|-|17
TGTGCCAGCACCTTTATACTGGGGGCAGGGATTAGCACTGAAGCTTTCTTT
CASTFILGAGISTEAFF
>TRBV15|TRBJ1-3|TRBD1|-|16
TGTGCCACCAGCGACAGACAGGGGGCAGATGGAAACACCATATATTTT
CATSDRQGADGNTIYF
>TRBV21-1|TRBJ1-5|-|-|16
TGTGCCAGCAGCACGAAGCCGGGACAGGGAGTACAGCCCCAGCATTTT
CASSTKPGQGVQPQHF
>TRBV23-1|TRBJ2-1|TRBD1|-|19
TGCGCCAGCAGTCTTAAGGGGATAGGTAGGGACAGTGTCCACAATGAGCAGTTCTTC
CASSLKGIGRDSVHNEQFF
>TRBV15|TRBJ1-1|TRBD1|-|14
TGTGCCACCAGCAACGGACAGGGGGCTGCTGAAGCTTTCTTT
CATSNGQGAAEAFF
>TRBV6-1|TRBJ2-7|TRBD1|-|14
TGTGCCAGCAGACCGGGACAGGGTAGGTACGAGCAGTACTTC
CASRPGQGRYEQYF
>TRBV28|TRBJ1-1|-|-|13
TGTGCCAGCAGACCCACAGGGTGGAGTGAAGCTTTCTTT
CASRPTGWSEAFF
>TRBV7-3|TRBJ2-3|-|-|17
TGTGCCAGCAGCTTAAGCCCGTGGGCGGGACGCACAGATACGCAGTATTTT
CASSLSPWAGRTDTQYF
>TRBV7-9|TRBJ2-7|TRBD2|few|16
TGTGCCAGCAGCTTACCCGGGGCTAGCGGGGGCTACGAGCAGTACTTC
CASSLPGASGGYEQYF
>TRBV5-4|TRBJ2-1|TRBD1|few|15
TGTGCCAGCACCTCCCGGGGACAGGGGGTTCGGGAGCAGTTCTTC
CASTSRGQGVREQFF
>TRBV5-4|TRBJ2-7|TRBD1|-|15
TGTGCCAGCAGTTATAATTCCGGGACAGCCTACGAGCAGTACTTC
CASSYNSGTAYEQYF
>TRBV5-4|TRBJ1-6|-|-|15
TGTGCCAGCAGCTTTGGAGGACAGTCTGGTTCACCCCTCCACTTT
CASSFGGQSGSPLHF
>TRBV30|TRBJ2-7|TRBD2|-|13
TGTGCCTGGAGGGAGCTAGCGGGAGGCGAGCAGTACTTC
CAWRELAGGEQYF
>TRBV9|TRBJ2-1|TRBD1|-|16
TGTGCCAGCAGCGCCTCAACAGGGGGCTTAAGCAATGAGCAGTTCTTC
CASSASTGGLSNEQFF
>TRBV19|TRBJ2-1|-|few|13
TGTGCCAGTAGGGAGGGGAGTCGGAATGAGCAGTTCTTC
CASREGSRNEQFF
>TRBV5-4|TRBJ2-2|-|-|15
TGTGCCAGCAGCTTGGCCTCGGTAAACACCGGGGAGCTGTTTTTT
CASSLASVNTGELFF
>TRBV5-4|TRBJ1-5|TRBD1|-|14
TGTGCCAGCAGCCATGACAGGGTTGATCAGCCCCAGCATTTT
CASSHDRVDQPQHF
>TRBV5-4|TRBJ1-1|-|-|14
TGTGCCACCCATAAGATTAAGCTGAACACTGAAGCTTTCTTT
CATHKIKLNTEAFF
>TRBV5-1|TRBJ2-7|-|once|12
TGCGCCAGCAGCGCTAGCTCCTACGAGCAGTACTTC
CASSASSYEQYF
>TRBV7-3|TRBJ1-2|-|-|15
TGTGCCAGCAGTCCCCGACGGGGAAGAAACTATGGCTACACCTTC
CASSPRRGRNYGYTF
>TRBV2|TRBJ1-6|-|-|13
TGTGCCAGCAGTGAGACAGATAATTCACCCCTCCACTTT
CASSETDNSPLHF
>TRBV7-9|TRBJ2-6|TRBD1|few|19
TGTGCCAGCAGCCCTCAAACGACAGGGGGCCCCTCTGGGGCCAACGTCCTGACTTTC
CASSPQTTGGPSGANVLTF
>TRBV27|TRBJ1-1|TRBD1|-|14
TGTGCCAGCAGTTTGACAGGGGCTGGGACTGAAGCTTTCTTT
CASSLTGAGTEAFF
>TRBV19|TRBJ2-3|TRBD2|-|15
TGTGCCAGTAGTCGCCTAGCGGCTAGCACAGATACGCAGTATTTT
CASSRLAASTDTQYF
>TRBV21-1|TRBJ2-2|-|few|15
TGTGCCAGCAGCCCAGCGGGACAGGTCACCGGGGAGCTGTTTTTT
CASSPAGQVTGELFF
>TRBV28|TRBJ1-5|-|-|15
TGTGCCAGCAGTTTAGGGCACAGGGTCAATCAGCCCCAGCATTTT
CASSLGHRVNQPQHF
>TRBV9|TRBJ1-1|-|-|13
TGTGCCAGCAGCACGACAGGGAACACTGAAGCTTTCTTT
CASSTTGNTEAFF
>TRBV7-8|TRBJ2-2|TRBD1|-|15
TGTGCCAGCAGCCGACAGGGGCAGAACACCGGGGAGCTGTTTTTT
CASSRQGQNTGELFF
>TRBV6-1|TRBJ1-1|-|-|13
TGTGCCAGTTGGACAGTAATGAACACTGAAGCTTTCTTT
CASWTVMNTEAFF
>TRBV29-1|TRBJ1-1|-|-|15
TGCAGCGTTAAAACCCATCTCCGGGGGGACACTGAAGCTTTCTTT
CSVKTHLRGDTEAFF
>TRBV5-1|TRBJ2-1|-|-|13
TGCGCCAGCACAGCGGACGGGAGCAATGAGCAGTTCTTC
CASTADGSNEQFF
>TRBV9|TRBJ2-2|TRBD1|-|16
TGTGCCAGCAGCTTCCTCGGGACAGGGGGACCGGGGGAGCTGTTTTTT
CASSFLGTGGPGELFF
>TRBV5-5|TRBJ2-7|-|few|13
TGTGCCAGCAGCGGACAGGGAGGGTACGAGCAGTACTTC
CASSGQGGYEQYF